This T cell receptor beta chain originates from a study of cytotoxic CD8 clonotypes in ibrutinib-treated CLL. On the study more broadly: Over 10 relapsed/refractory, some 16 treatment-naive; some 17 IGHV unmutated. Investigators reported around 25 partial and 2 complete responses; after median roughly 70 months, roughly 14 patients remained remitted and about 12 progressed. Broader study findings: Among the clonotypes, public ones were uncommon and contracted or held stable on treatment. The clonality went up when patients responded to ibrutinib and dropped back toward baseline at progression.

In regard to this clone: Its antigen remains unidentified.

The table came from immunoSEQ multiplex PCR; TCRdb's copy has only in-frame clones and leaves some out. The sample yields fewer than 12,000 clones, about 79% seen once. The V gene's germline CDR1 is SGHNT and CDR2 YYREEE (reference sequence). V shed 3 bases and J shed 3 bases, with 10 bases lying between them. The CDR3 extends over 13 amino acids. The source is a human donor with chronic lymphocytic leukemia. Material: PBMCs, obtained at disease progression, from a patient treated with ibrutinib. V usage is TRBV5-4 and J usage is TRBJ2-7; D may be TRBD2 (5 bases). CDR3 coding DNA: TGTGCCAGCAGCTCTGGACTCCTCTACGAGCAGTACTTC. This codes for CASSSGLLYEQYF.